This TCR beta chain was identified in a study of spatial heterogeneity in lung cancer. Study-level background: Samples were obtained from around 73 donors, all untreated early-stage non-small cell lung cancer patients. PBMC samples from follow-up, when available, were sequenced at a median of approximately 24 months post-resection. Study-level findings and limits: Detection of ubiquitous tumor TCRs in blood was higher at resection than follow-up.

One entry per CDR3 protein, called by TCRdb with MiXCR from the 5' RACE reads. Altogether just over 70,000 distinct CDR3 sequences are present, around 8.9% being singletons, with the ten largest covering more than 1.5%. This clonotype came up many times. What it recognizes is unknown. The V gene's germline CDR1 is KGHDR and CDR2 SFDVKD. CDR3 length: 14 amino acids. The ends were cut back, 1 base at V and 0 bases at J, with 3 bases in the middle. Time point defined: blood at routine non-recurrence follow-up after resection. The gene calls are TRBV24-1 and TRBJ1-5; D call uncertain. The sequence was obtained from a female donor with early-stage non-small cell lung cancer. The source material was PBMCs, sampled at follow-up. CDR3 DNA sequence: TGTGCCACCAGTGATTTCGATAGCAATCAGCCCCAGCATTTT. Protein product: CATSDFDSNQPQHF.